The 16 T cell receptor beta chains below were found in one sample sequenced in a study of blood T cell repertoires in COVID-19. The method was immunoSEQ multiplex PCR; TCRdb's version includes in-frame clones alone and lacks a portion of them. The sample has some 70,000 clones; approximately 79% are singletons. The source material was peripheral blood. The receptors originated from a woman between 50 and 59 years old with acute or convalescent COVID-19.

This chain connects TRBV11-2 to TRBJ2-1; D might be TRBD2 (6 bases). CDR1 SGHAT and CDR2 FQNNGV come from the germline V gene. The CDR3 extends over 15 amino acids. Trimming took off 5 bases at V and 0 bases at J, with 11 bases between the two ends. The CDR3 DNA reads TGTGCCAGCAGCCACGGACTACCCTCCTACAATGAGCAGTTCTTC. Encoded protein: CASSHGLPSYNEQFF.

V usage is TRBV7-3 and J usage is TRBJ2-7, with D tentatively TRBD1 (6 bases). The V end was cut by 5 bases, the J end by 1 base, with 15 bases between. Germline V gene data show CDR1 as SGHTA and CDR2 as FQGTGA. The CDR3 is made up of 15 amino acids. Here the CDR3 DNA reads TGTGCCAGCAGCACGACAGGTGGGGGTTCCTACGAGCAGTACTTC. Amino acid sequence: CASSTTGGGSYEQYF. Together with reference TRBV7-3 and TRBJ2-7, the CDR3 gives the full variable domain: GAGVSQTPSNKVTEKGKYVELRCDPISGHTALYWYRQSLGQGPEFLIYFQGTGAADDSGLPNDRFFAVRPEGSVSTLKIQRTERGDSAVYLCASSTTGGGSYEQYFGPGTRLTVT.

V is TRBV20-1 and J is TRBJ2-2; the D is unclear. The V end was cut by 3 bases, the J end by 6 bases, with 8 bases between. CDR1 and CDR2 (germline): DFQATT, SNEGSKA (reference sequence). The CDR3 runs to 12 residues. CDR3 sequence: CSASERPGELFF. The CDR3 DNA sequence: TGCAGTGCTAGTGAGCGCCCCGGGGAGCTGTTTTTT.

The J gene is TRBJ1-4, the V gene TRBV29-1, with a possible D match to TRBD1 (6 bases). CDR1 and CDR2 from the germline V gene are SQVTM and ANQGSEA. V shed 6 bases and J shed 7 bases, with 12 bases lying between them. CDR3 length: 12 amino acids. The CDR3 region has the DNA TGCAGCGTCCAACAGGGACGTGAAAAACTGTTTTTT. Protein product: CSVQQGREKLFF.

This chain links TRBV11-2 with TRBJ1-1; maybe TRBD1 (6 bases). The CDR3 length is 16 residues. Germline values: CDR1 SGHAT, CDR2 FQNNGV. Trimming removed 1 base at V and 3 bases at J, with 15 bases between. In nucleotides, the CDR3 is TGTGCCAGCAGCTTAGGGCACAGGGATCGGGACACTGAAGCTTTCTTT. Amino acid sequence: CASSLGHRDRDTEAFF.

For this clone: One end of the junction varies from germline; a read error may be responsible. The chain is built from TRBV7-2 and TRBJ2-2; 7 bases line up with TRBD1. Per the germline V gene, CDR1 is SGHTA and CDR2 is FQGNSA. The CDR3 loop spans 15 amino acids. The CDR3 protein is CASSLATGATWELFF. Here the CDR3 DNA reads TGTGCCAGCAGCTTAGCCACAGGGGCCACCTGGGAGCTGTTTTTT.

The J gene is TRBJ2-5, the V gene TRBV7-9, with no clear D. The ends were cut back, 2 bases at V and 3 bases at J, with 10 bases in the middle. The CDR3 length is 14 residues. Germline V gene data show CDR1 as SEHNR and CDR2 as FQNEAQ (reference sequence). CDR3 protein: CASSLIVLEETQYF. As DNA, the CDR3 is TGTGCCAGCAGCTTAATCGTGTTAGAAGAGACCCAGTACTTC. The variable domain in full, completed from reference TRBV7-9 and TRBJ2-5, reads DTGVSQNPRHKITKRGQNVTFRCDPISEHNRLYWYRQTLGQGPEFLTYFQNEAQLEKSRLLSDRFSAERPKGSFSTLEIQRTEQGDSAMYLCASSLIVLEETQYFGPGTRLLVL.

The chain combines TRBV14 with TRBJ2-5, with 10 bases that match TRBD2. The length of the CDR3 is 16 residues. Germline CDR1 SGHDN, CDR2 FVKESK. V lost 2 bases and J lost 5; bases outside the gene matches: 8. This CDR3 is CASSQLSGGARETQYF. CDR3 nucleotide sequence: TGTGCCAGCAGCCAACTCAGCGGGGGGGCCCGGGAGACCCAGTACTTC.

This chain connects TRBV12-3 or TRBV12-4 to TRBJ2-3; possible D gene TRBD2, 6 bases. The CDR3 loop spans 12 amino acids. Trimming cost V 1 base and J 11 bases, with 10 bases left between them. In DNA, the CDR3 is TGTGCCAGCAGTTTAGGAGGGACTTTGCAGTATTTT. This codes for CASSLGGTLQYF.

This chain connects TRBV19 to TRBJ2-1; TRBD2 might be the D (5 bases). Germline V gives CDR1 LNHDA, CDR2 SQIVND (reference sequence). The CDR3 is 13 amino acids. The V end lost 3 bases, the J end lost 9 bases, and 12 bases lay between the germline ends. CDR3 region: CASSIKGRAEQFF. DNA of the CDR3: TGTGCCAGTAGTATTAAAGGGCGGGCTGAGCAGTTCTTC.

The gene calls are TRBV24-1 and TRBJ2-1, with TRBD1 matching 9 bases. The junction had 5 bases not matched to a gene; V was cut back by 4 bases and J by 5 bases. Germline V lookup: CDR1 KGHDR, CDR2 SFDVKD. The CDR3 sequence is 15 residues long. CDR3 nucleotide sequence: TGTGCCACCAGTGACCCTCGGACAGGGGACAATGAGCAGTTCTTC. Its protein product is CATSDPRTGDNEQFF.

This clone was counted a few times. The chain employs TRBV7-2 and TRBJ1-5; 8 positions agree with TRBD1. Trimming removed 1 base from V and 4 bases from J; junction bases left unmatched: 0. This CDR3 is built from 14 residues. Germline V gives CDR1 SGHTA, CDR2 FQGNSA. This CDR3 is CASSLDRGNQPQHF. As DNA, the CDR3 is TGTGCCAGCAGCTTAGACAGGGGGAATCAGCCCCAGCATTTT.

There are a few counts of this clone. CDR3 sequence: CASSLAGRSNYGYTF. In nucleotides, the CDR3 is TGTGCCAGCAGTTTAGCAGGGCGATCTAACTATGGCTACACCTTC. The chain combines TRBV27 with TRBJ1-2; D possibly corresponds to TRBD1 (5 bases). V lost 2 bases and J lost 0, with 10 bases in between. The germline V gene encodes CDR1 MNHEY and CDR2 SMNVEV (reference sequence). This CDR3 is built from 15 residues.

The chain has TRBV6-5 and TRBJ2-7; the D gene is possibly TRBD2 (7 bases). V was shortened by 6 bases and J by 8 bases, with 17 bases between the two germline ends. CDR3 length: 13 amino acids. Looked up from germline, CDR1 is MNHEY and CDR2 is SVGAGI. CDR3 sequence (DNA): TGTGCCAGCAGCAAGGGGGGGGGTCTCCAGCAGTACTTC. Translating gives CASSKGGGLQQYF.

This clone was observed a single time. The chain combines TRBV11-2 with TRBJ2-3; possible D gene TRBD2, 7 bases. Germline assignment: CDR1 SGHAT and CDR2 FQNNGV. The ends were cut back, 7 bases at V and 0 bases at J, with 11 bases in the middle. There are 14 residues in the CDR3. DNA for the CDR3: TGTGCCAGCATCGCGGGGGCTAGCACAGATACGCAGTATTTT. Translated, it gives CASIAGASTDTQYF.

The chain couples TRBV7-9 to TRBJ2-2, with TRBD1 as a possible D gene (6 bases). V was trimmed by 5 bases and J by 6 bases, leaving 19 bases between them. Germline V gene lookup returns CDR1 SEHNR and CDR2 FQNEAQ (reference sequence). CDR3 size: 16 residues. The CDR3 nucleotides are TGTGCCAGCAGCCTACGTGGCAGGGGCAGAGCCGGGGAGCTGTTTTTT. Translation gives CASSLRGRGRAGELFF.